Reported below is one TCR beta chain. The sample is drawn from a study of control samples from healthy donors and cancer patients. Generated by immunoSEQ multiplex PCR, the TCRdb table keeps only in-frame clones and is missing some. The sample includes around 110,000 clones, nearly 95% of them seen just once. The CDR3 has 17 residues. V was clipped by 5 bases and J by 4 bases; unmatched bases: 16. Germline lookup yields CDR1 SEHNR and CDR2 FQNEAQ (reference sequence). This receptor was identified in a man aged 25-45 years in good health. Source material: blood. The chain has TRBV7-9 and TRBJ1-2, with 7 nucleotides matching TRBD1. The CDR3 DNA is TGTGCCAGCAGCCCACTGGGGACAGAAGGTCGGGGCTATGGCTACACCTTC. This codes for CASSPLGTEGRGYGYTF.